This TCR beta chain was recovered during a study of blood T cells in healthy people across ages (dated by TCRdb to the mid-2010s). For the study in its entirety: In model experiments, roughly one uniquely barcoded TCR beta cDNA molecule per two T cells was captured by template switching. The study measured age-related changes in TCR beta repertoire diversity using deep sequencing normalized with unique cDNA molecular identifiers. The donors were split into four age groups: young (average about 16 years), middle-aged (39), aged (62) and long-lived (over 80). To avoid experimental bias, donors of different ages were distributed randomly across sequencing lanes. Two additional independent replicas of 1 million unique cDNA reads from the same blood draw were analyzed for two donors (one aged 18 to 30 and one aged 80 or older). Summary of the overall study and its limitations: Because the CMV infection status of the donors was unknown, age-related changes in expanded clonotypes may potentially have been confounded. Conclusive comparison of naive and antigen-experienced compartments was prevented by the profiling of bulk unsorted PBMCs. The long-lived group showed more naive CD4+ T cells, fewer expanded clones and increased TCR diversity than the aged group, suggesting age selection. A strong correlation was found between observed TCR beta diversity and the percentage of naive T cells measured by flow cytometry. Estimates of total diversity based on one million sequenced T cells were considered lower bounds and underestimates. As age increased, observed TCR beta diversity per million T cells dropped in a roughly linear way, and a significant reduction was already evident by age 40.

The donors were roughly 40 Caucasian individuals from Russia, aged roughly 6 to 100 years, who were systemically healthy. Each donor gave about 11 milliliters of peripheral blood, drawn into EDTA-treated Vacutainer tubes. PBMCs were isolated by Ficoll-Paque density-gradient centrifugation, with at least 6 million obtained per sample. Total RNA was extracted from PBMCs with Trizol reagent, with at least 5 micrograms obtained per sample. For every donor, an aliquot of PBMCs went through flow cytometry to measure the percentages of naive CD45RAhigh/CD27high T cells. Taken from the germline V gene, the CDR1 and CDR2 loops are ENHRY and SYGVKD. The CDR3 contains 14 residues, cysteine and phenylalanine counted. Just the 42-base CDR3 DNA is kept, in frame starting at base 1. From V the trimming removes 3 bases and from J it removes 7 bases, while the gene matches leave 8 bases of the junction unaccounted for.

This clonotype turned up a few times. Which antigen it targets is not known. Per-base qualities were not stored, and no clone one base away is much larger. Receptor amplification or capture employed 5' RACE. Sequencer: Illumina HiSeq 2500. A second about 7 to 11 cycle PCR used a sample-barcoded 5' primer and a J-beta primer mix. A unique molecular identifier was introduced onto each TCR beta cDNA molecule by a template-switch 5' adaptor carrying 12 random nucleotides. At least 2.5 million CDR3-containing paired-end reads were obtained from each sample. All of the RNA was converted into first-strand cDNA using the Mint cDNA synthesis kit, with a TRBC-specific oligonucleotide serving as the primer. After uracil-DNA glycosylase treatment, a first 18-cycle PCR used universal primers M1SS and BC2_uni_R on all cDNA. The published analysis was carried out like this. Each sample was normalized by randomly selecting 1 million high-quality reads, each carrying a distinct molecular identifier. Reads with shared molecular identifiers were discarded instead of being binned into consensus sequences. CDR3 identification, clonotype clustering and error correction used MiTCR with a Q25 quality threshold and the strictest error-elimination algorithm. A nonparametric unseen species model with Euler transformation was used to estimate lower-bound total TCR beta diversity. TCRdb itself trimmed the public reads at Q25 with fastp, ran MiXCR and retained productive beta chains. Duplicate CDR3 protein sequences are folded into a single record with the most common DNA and genes. The V and J calls here are based on TCRdb, not the publication. For this sample there are around 800,000 distinct CDR3 sequences; more than 35% appear just once. The top ten hold around 18% of the sample.

Sequenced sample: blood. This sequence was found in a man older than 75 in good health. The chain is encoded by TRBV10-3 joined to TRBJ1-1; 7 central nucleotides agree with TRBD1. The DNA sequence follows: TGTGCCATCAGTGATGGGGACAGACAACGTGAAGCTTTCTTT. This is translated as CAISDGDRQREAFF.